A single sample gave rise to the 24 T cell receptor beta chains below, sequenced in a study of shared clonotypes between healthy human individuals. Cells designated naive CD8 were CD45RO-negative and were positively selected for CCR7, with terminally differentiated effector memory CD45RA+ cells excluded. Assay used: immunoSEQ multiplex PCR; TCRdb lists only in-frame clones, some missing. The data hold about 2.1 million clones, with more than 85% observed a single time. Sample: naive CD8+ T cells from PBMCs. The receptors come from a man between 18 and 35 years old in good health. Some clones in this sample may be carry-over from other donors' samples.

V usage is TRBV7-2 and J usage is TRBJ2-7, with 9 bases aligning to TRBD2. Trimming took 2 bases from V and 0 from J; bases not matched to a gene: 5. The CDR3 loop spans 16 amino acids. Germline V gives CDR1 SGHTA, CDR2 FQGNSA. In DNA form, the CDR3 reads TGTGCCAGCAGCTTATGGGCTAGCGGGGTCTCCTACGAGCAGTACTTC. This sequence encodes CASSLWASGVSYEQYF.

This clone is a singleton in its sample. V gene TRBV13 combines with J gene TRBJ2-1; either TRBD1 or TRBD2 may supply D (5 bases each). This CDR3 spans 15 amino acids. V dropped 0 bases and J dropped 1 base, with 7 bases sitting between them. Germline values: CDR1 PRHDT, CDR2 FYEKMQ (reference sequence). CDR3 protein: CASSLGGESYNEQFF. As DNA, the CDR3 is TGTGCCAGCAGCTTAGGAGGGGAGTCCTACAATGAGCAGTTCTTC.

The V and J genes are TRBV27 and TRBJ2-2, with unresolved D. The CDR3 covers 15 residues. CDR1 and CDR2 (germline): MNHEY, SMNVEV (reference sequence). V was shortened by 0 bases and J by 4 bases, with 9 bases between the two germline ends. CDR3 loop: CASSLSWTITGELFF. The CDR3 region has the DNA TGTGCCAGCAGTTTATCTTGGACCATCACCGGGGAGCTGTTTTTT.

The chain combines TRBV10-3 with TRBJ2-7; weak D call: TRBD2 (5 bases). Germline loops: CDR1 ENHRY, CDR2 SYGVKD. With 2 bases removed from V and 3 bases from J, the gap between germline ends came to 17 bases. CDR3 length: 16 amino acids. CDR3 nucleotide sequence: TGTGCCATCAGTGAGGTCGGGGTGTCCTCGGGCTACGAGCAGTACTTC. Protein: CAISEVGVSSGYEQYF.

J is TRBJ2-1 and V is TRBV28; 8 bases are shared with TRBD1. The CDR3 consists of 13 residues. Germline loops: CDR1 MDHEN, CDR2 SYDVKM. V gave up 6 bases and J gave up 8 bases; unmatched junction bases: 6. CDR3 protein: CASRIQGGDEQFF. The CDR3 coding sequence is TGTGCCAGCAGAATACAGGGGGGTGATGAGCAGTTCTTC.

The V and J genes are TRBV11-2 and TRBJ1-5; 10 nucleotides line up with TRBD1. This CDR3 contains 16 residues. CDR1 is SGHAT and CDR2 is FQNNGV in the germline V gene. After removal of 3 bases from V and 3 bases from J, the junction contained 5 bases not matched to a gene. CDR3: CASSLTGGAVNQPQHF. The CDR3 DNA sequence: TGTGCCAGCAGCTTGACAGGGGGCGCGGTCAATCAGCCCCAGCATTTT.

J is TRBJ2-1 and V is TRBV9, with 12 bases identical to TRBD2. V lost 3 bases to trimming and J lost 6 bases; unmatched junction nucleotides: 7. Germline CDR1 and CDR2: SGDLS and YYNGEE. The CDR3 totals 16 residues. In DNA, the CDR3 is TGTGCCAGCAGCGGAGCTAGCGGGAGGGCCTTCAATGAGCAGTTCTTC. This codes for CASSGASGRAFNEQFF.

The DNA of the CDR3 is TGTGCCAGCACTCCCGGACACTCCGATTACGAGCAGTACTTC. The encoded protein is CASTPGHSDYEQYF. The chain couples TRBV28 to TRBJ2-7; TRBD1 is a possible D gene (5 bases). Germline V gene sequence: CDR1 MDHEN, CDR2 SYDVKM. The CDR3 extends over 14 amino acids. Trimming took off 7 bases at V and 4 bases at J, with 17 bases between the two ends.

CDR3 region: CASSSPGQDQETQYF. The CDR3 coding sequence is TGTGCCAGCAGCTCCCCCGGACAGGACCAAGAGACCCAGTACTTC. V usage is TRBV7-9 and J usage is TRBJ2-5; 7 bases map to TRBD1. The CDR3 extends over 15 amino acids. CDR1 and CDR2 (germline): SEHNR, FQNEAQ (reference sequence). V lost 4 bases, J lost 0 bases, and 5 bases stayed unmatched.

The rearrangement uses TRBV5-4 and TRBJ2-5; 9 bases fit TRBD1. Germline V gene data show CDR1 as SGHNT and CDR2 as YYREEE (reference sequence). This CDR3 contains 16 residues. Trimming took 4 bases from V and 4 from J; bases not matched to a gene: 11. In DNA form, the CDR3 reads TGTGCCAGCAGCCCTCCTCCGGGACAGGGTCCAGAGACCCAGTACTTC. As protein: CASSPPPGQGPETQYF.

This clone was counted a few times. The chain has TRBV9 and TRBJ1-1, with TRBD1 matching 7 bases. This CDR3 has 16 residues. The germline V gene encodes CDR1 SGDLS and CDR2 YYNGEE. V shed 4 bases, J shed 1 base, and the junction held 10 bases outside the gene matches. CDR3 bases: TGTGCCAGCAGCCCTATTGGTACAGGGGCGAACACTGAAGCTTTCTTT. Translated, it gives CASSPIGTGANTEAFF.

This chain uses TRBV7-9 with TRBJ1-2, with D uncertain. The V end was cut by 2 bases, the J end by 0 bases, with 7 bases between. Looked up from germline, CDR1 is SEHNR and CDR2 is FQNEAQ (reference sequence). This CDR3 spans 14 amino acids. The CDR3 nucleotides are TGTGCCAGCAGCTTAACGGGTCCTAACTATGGCTACACCTTC. Translating it yields CASSLTGPNYGYTF.

This chain uses TRBV18 with TRBJ2-5; D uncertain. The CDR3 is made up of 13 amino acids. V lost 6 bases and J 0 bases, leaving 8 bases between the germline ends. Germline CDR1 and CDR2: KGHSH and LQKENI. CDR3 region: CASSYEYQETQYF. CDR3 DNA: TGTGCCAGCTCCTACGAGTACCAAGAGACCCAGTACTTC.

V and J are TRBV11-2 and TRBJ1-1, with 7 nucleotides matching TRBD1. V shed 5 bases, J shed 4 bases, and the junction held 7 bases outside the gene matches. CDR3 length equals 14 residues. The germline V gene has CDR1 SGHAT and CDR2 FQNNGV. CDR3 in DNA: TGTGCCAGCAGCGCCAGGGGGGCGATCACTGAAGCTTTCTTT. This translates into CASSARGAITEAFF.

The genes are TRBV9 and TRBJ2-7; 7 nucleotides line up with TRBD1. Germline V gives CDR1 SGDLS, CDR2 YYNGEE. The CDR3 covers 17 residues. V shed 3 bases, J shed 1 base, and the junction held 13 bases outside the gene matches. The CDR3 reads CASSEGQPGPSSYEQYF. The CDR3 nucleotides are TGTGCCAGCAGCGAGGGACAGCCAGGCCCCTCTTCCTACGAGCAGTACTTC.

To note about this clone: Sequence at one end of the junction differs from germline and may be a read error. The chain has TRBV4-1 and TRBJ2-7; TRBD2 might be the D (5 bases). The CDR3 sequence is 15 residues long. Germline CDR1 is MGHRA and CDR2 is YSYEKL. The CDR3 DNA is TGCGCCAGCAGGCAAGAGGCGGGCGGGCGGAACGAGCAGTACTTC. Residues: CASRQEAGGRNEQYF.

This clone was detected a few times. The rearrangement joins TRBV18 to TRBJ1-1; the D is unclear. Germline values: CDR1 KGHSH, CDR2 LQKENI. The CDR3 is made up of 13 amino acids. V was clipped by 5 bases and J by 12 bases, with 19 bases between them. The CDR3 DNA reads as TGTGCCAGCTCAACTGGTTTTCCAGGCGAGCCTTTCTTT. This encodes CASSTGFPGEPFF.

This clone was counted a single time. The chain recombines TRBV7-2 with TRBJ2-5; perhaps TRBD2 as D (6 bases). The germline V gene encodes CDR1 SGHTA and CDR2 FQGNSA. V lost 0 bases and J lost 5, with 13 bases in between. This CDR3 has 15 residues. This CDR3 is CASSLAGSLRETQYF. In nucleotides, the CDR3 is TGTGCCAGCAGCTTAGCCGGGAGTCTCCGCGAGACCCAGTACTTC.

This chain connects TRBV28 to TRBJ2-7, with 8 nucleotides matching TRBD1. This CDR3 has 14 residues. The trim removed 7 bases at V and 2 bases at J, leaving 7 bases unmatched. CDR1 and CDR2 from the germline V gene are MDHEN and SYDVKM. CDR3 sequence reads: CASTIGQGTYEQYF. The DNA of the CDR3 is TGTGCCAGCACCATCGGACAGGGCACCTACGAGCAGTACTTC. Using reference TRBV28 and TRBJ2-7 for the parts outside the CDR3, the full variable domain is DVKVTQSSRYLVKRTGEKVFLECVQDMDHENMFWYRQDPGLGLRLIYFSYDVKMKEKGDIPEGYSVSREKKERFSLILESASTNQTSMYLCASTIGQGTYEQYFGPGTRLTVT.

The chain joins TRBV29-1 to TRBJ2-1; the match to TRBD2 covers 7 bases. CDR1 is SQVTM and CDR2 is ANQGSEA in the germline V gene. This CDR3 is built from 14 residues. V lost 7 bases and J lost 3; bases outside the gene matches: 9. The CDR3 sequence: CSAFGGGSYNEQFF. The DNA for the CDR3 is TGCAGCGCCTTTGGTGGCGGGAGCTACAATGAGCAGTTCTTC.

This chain joins TRBV29-1 and TRBJ2-7, with 8 bases identical to TRBD1. Germline trimming cut 0 bases from V and 2 bases from J; bases unmatched to any gene: 3. Germline-derived CDR1 and CDR2 are SQVTM and ANQGSEA. CDR3 length equals 14 residues. CDR3 coding DNA: TGCAGCGTTGAAGACGGACAGGGACCCTACGAGCAGTACTTC. It yields the protein CSVEDGQGPYEQYF.

The chain is built from TRBV10-3 and TRBJ2-3; 11 nucleotides agree with TRBD2. Losses at the gene ends were 6 bases for V and 2 bases for J; bases not matched to a gene: 10. The CDR3 is 17 amino acids. Germline CDR1 reads ENHRY; CDR2 reads SYGVKD. CDR3 nucleotide sequence: TGTGCCATCAGGGGGCTAGCGGGAGGCCCATACACAGATACGCAGTATTTT. It specifies CAIRGLAGGPYTDTQYF.

The chain employs TRBV27 and TRBJ1-2, with 9 nucleotides matching TRBD1. Germline CDR1 and CDR2: MNHEY and SMNVEV (reference sequence). CDR3 length: 17 residues. V lost 5 bases, J lost 2 bases, and 12 bases stayed unmatched. The CDR3 protein is CASSQFPQGARNYGYTF. CDR3 sequence (DNA): TGTGCCAGCAGTCAGTTCCCACAGGGGGCAAGGAACTATGGCTACACCTTC.

The chain carries TRBV4-1 and TRBJ2-2; D call uncertain. With 0 bases removed from V and 6 bases from J, the gap between germline ends came to 8 bases. CDR3 size: 14 residues. CDR1 and CDR2 (germline): MGHRA, YSYEKL. CDR3 amino acids: CASSQDSRPGELFF. The CDR3 DNA reads TGCGCCAGCAGCCAAGATTCCAGACCCGGGGAGCTGTTTTTT.